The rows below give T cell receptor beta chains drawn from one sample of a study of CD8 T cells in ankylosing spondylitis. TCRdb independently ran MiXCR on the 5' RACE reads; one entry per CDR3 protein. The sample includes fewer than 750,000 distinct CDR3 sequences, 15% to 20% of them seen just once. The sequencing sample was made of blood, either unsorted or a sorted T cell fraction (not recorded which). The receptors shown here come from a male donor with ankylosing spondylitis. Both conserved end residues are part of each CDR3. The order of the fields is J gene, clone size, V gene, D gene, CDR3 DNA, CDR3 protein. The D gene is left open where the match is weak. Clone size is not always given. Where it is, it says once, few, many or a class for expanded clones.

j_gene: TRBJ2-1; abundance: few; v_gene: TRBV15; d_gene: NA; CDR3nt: TGTGCCACCTCACGTGAGGGCAGCCCCAAGGGCAATGAGCAGTTCTTC; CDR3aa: CATSREGSPKGNEQFF
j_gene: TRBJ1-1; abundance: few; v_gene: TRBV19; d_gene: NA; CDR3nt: TGTGCCAGTACCCAAGGAAGGGGTTTCAACACTGAAGCTTTCTTT; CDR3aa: CASTQGRGFNTEAFF
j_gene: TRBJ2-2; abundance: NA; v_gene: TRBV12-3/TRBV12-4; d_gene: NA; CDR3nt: TGTGCCAGCAGTGACCGGGACTCCAACACCGGGGAGCTGTTTTTT; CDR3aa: CASSDRDSNTGELFF
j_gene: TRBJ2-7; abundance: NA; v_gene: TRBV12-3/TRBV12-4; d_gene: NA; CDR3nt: TGTGCCAGCAGTCCCGACTGGGAAAGCTCCTACGAGCAGTACTTC; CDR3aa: CASSPDWESSYEQYF
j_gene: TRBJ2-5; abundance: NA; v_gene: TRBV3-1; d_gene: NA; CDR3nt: TGTGCCAGCAGCCACGGTTGGGACGTGAGGGAAGAGACCCAGTACTTC; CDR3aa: CASSHGWDVREETQYF
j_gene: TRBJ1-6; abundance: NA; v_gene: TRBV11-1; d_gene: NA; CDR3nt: TGTGCCAGCAGCTCGCACAAGCCACTTAATTCACCCCTCCACTTT; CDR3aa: CASSSHKPLNSPLHF
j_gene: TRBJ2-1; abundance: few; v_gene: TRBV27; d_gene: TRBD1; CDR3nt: TGTGCCAGCAACCTACAGGGGGCTAGGGAGCAGTTCTTC; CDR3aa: CASNLQGAREQFF
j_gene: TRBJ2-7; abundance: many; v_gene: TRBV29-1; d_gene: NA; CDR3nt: TGCAGCGTTGAAGCCTCTGTAGGGTCAAGGAACGAGCAGTACTTC; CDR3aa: CSVEASVGSRNEQYF
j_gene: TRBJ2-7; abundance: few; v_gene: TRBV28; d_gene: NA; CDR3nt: TGTGCCAGCAGTTTATCTCGCTACCTCGTGAGCTCCTACGAGCAGTACTTC; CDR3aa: CASSLSRYLVSSYEQYF
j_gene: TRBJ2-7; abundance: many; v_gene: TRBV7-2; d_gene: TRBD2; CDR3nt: TGTGCCAGCAGCTTAGGCGTTAGTCGGCTAGCGGAGGAGCAGTACTTC; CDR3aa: CASSLGVSRLAEEQYF
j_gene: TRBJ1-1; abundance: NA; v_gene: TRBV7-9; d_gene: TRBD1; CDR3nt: TGTGCCAGCAGGCCGACAGGGGCCCCTTTACGGGAAGCTTTCTTT; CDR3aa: CASRPTGAPLREAFF
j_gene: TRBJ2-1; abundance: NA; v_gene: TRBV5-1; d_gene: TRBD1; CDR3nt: TGCGCCAGCAGCCCTTCGGAGCGACAGGGGGCGTTAACTGAGCAGTTCTTC; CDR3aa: CASSPSERQGALTEQFF
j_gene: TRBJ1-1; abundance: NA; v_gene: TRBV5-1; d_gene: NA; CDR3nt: TGCGCCAGCAGCTTGGTTGCAGGGGTAAGAGAGACTGAAGCTTTCTTT; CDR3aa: CASSLVAGVRETEAFF
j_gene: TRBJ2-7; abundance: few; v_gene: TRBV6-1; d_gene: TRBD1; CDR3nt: TGTGCCAGCAGTAATCGGGACAGCCTCTACGAGCAGTACTTC; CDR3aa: CASSNRDSLYEQYF
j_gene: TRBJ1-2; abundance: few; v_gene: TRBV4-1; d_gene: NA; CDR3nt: TGCGCCAGCAGCCAAGAACCAGCCGGGGGGCTAGTTGGCTACACCTTC; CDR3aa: CASSQEPAGGLVGYTF
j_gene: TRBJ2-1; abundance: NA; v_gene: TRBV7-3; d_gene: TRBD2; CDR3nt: TGTGCCAGCAGCCCTAGGAGCGGGAGCGGGAATGAGCAGTTCTTC; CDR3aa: CASSPRSGSGNEQFF
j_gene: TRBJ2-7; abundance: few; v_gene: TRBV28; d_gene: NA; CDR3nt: TGTGCCAGCAGTTTCGGCTCTATCAACGAGCAGTACTTC; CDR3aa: CASSFGSINEQYF
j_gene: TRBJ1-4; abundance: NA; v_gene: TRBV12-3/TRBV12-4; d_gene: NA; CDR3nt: TGTGCCAGCAGGCCGGGGACACCCGGAGGTGAAAAACTGTTTTTT; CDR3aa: CASRPGTPGGEKLFF
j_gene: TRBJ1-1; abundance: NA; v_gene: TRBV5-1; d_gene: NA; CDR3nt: TGCGCCAGCAGCCCCAGCAGACAGATGAACACTGAAGCTTTCTTT; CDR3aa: CASSPSRQMNTEAFF
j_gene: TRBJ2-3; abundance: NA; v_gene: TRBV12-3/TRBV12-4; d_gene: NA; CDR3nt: TGTGCCAGCAGGTATAGCTTGGGTACAGATACGCAGTATTTT; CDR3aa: CASRYSLGTDTQYF
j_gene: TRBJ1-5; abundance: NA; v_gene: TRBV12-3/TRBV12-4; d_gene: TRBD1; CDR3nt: TGTGCCAGCAGTTTGACAGGGGGCTATCAGCCCCAGCATTTT; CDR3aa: CASSLTGGYQPQHF
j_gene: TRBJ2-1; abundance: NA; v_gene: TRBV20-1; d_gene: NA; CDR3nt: TGCAGTGTAGAACAGGTTAACAATGAGCAGTTCTTC; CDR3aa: CSVEQVNNEQFF
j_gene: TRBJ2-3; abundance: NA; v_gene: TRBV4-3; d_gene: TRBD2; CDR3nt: TGCGCCAGCAGCCAAGATGTTGCTAGCGGGCTCACAGATACGCAGTATTTT; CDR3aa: CASSQDVASGLTDTQYF
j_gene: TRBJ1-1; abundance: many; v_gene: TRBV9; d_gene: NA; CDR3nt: TGTGCCAGCAGCCCACAGGGTTTCCCCGACACTGAAGCTTTCTTT; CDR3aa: CASSPQGFPDTEAFF
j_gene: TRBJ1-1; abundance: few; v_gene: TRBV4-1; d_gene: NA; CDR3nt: TGCGCCAGCAGCCACCCACAGGGCTCGAACACTGAAGCTTTCTTT; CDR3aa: CASSHPQGSNTEAFF
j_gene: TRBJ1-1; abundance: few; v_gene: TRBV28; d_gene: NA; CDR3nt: TGTGCCAGCAGTTTTAGGGGGGGTGAAGCTTTCTTT; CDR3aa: CASSFRGGEAFF
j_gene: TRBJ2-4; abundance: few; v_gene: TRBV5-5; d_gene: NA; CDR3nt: TGTGCCAGCAGCCCGGAGGGACAGTATCTAAACATTCAGTACTTC; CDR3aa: CASSPEGQYLNIQYF
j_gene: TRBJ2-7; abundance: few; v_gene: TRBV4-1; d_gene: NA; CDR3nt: TGCGCCAGCAGCCGGTCGGACACCAACTACGAGCAGTACTTC; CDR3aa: CASSRSDTNYEQYF
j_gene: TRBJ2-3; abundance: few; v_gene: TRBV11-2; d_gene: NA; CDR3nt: TGTGCCAGCAGCTTCGACAGCTACACAGATACGCAGTATTTT; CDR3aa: CASSFDSYTDTQYF